The clone carrying this T cell receptor beta chain was seen a handful of times. Its matching antigen is unknown. This sample stems from a study of CD8 T cells in ankylosing spondylitis. Study results and limitations: What appeared characteristic of ankylosing spondylitis blood was a TCR beta motif of 7 or 8 highly homologous variants.

TCRdb independently ran MiXCR on the 5' RACE reads; one entry per CDR3 protein. The table includes fewer than 750,000 distinct CDR3 sequences, over 15% detected once. CDR1 and CDR2 from the germline V gene are SGHVS and FNYEAQ. The CDR3 runs to 15 residues. Trimming took 4 bases from V and 6 from J; bases not matched to a gene: 6. This sequence joins TRBV7-6 and TRBJ1-6; the match to TRBD1 covers 7 bases. The clonotype originates from a male donor with ankylosing spondylitis. The sample was blood, either unsorted or a sorted T cell fraction (not recorded which). The CDR3 sequence is CASSSTGTLNSPLHF. The CDR3 DNA reads as TGTGCCAGCAGCTCGACAGGGACCCTTAATTCACCCCTCCACTTT.